Presented here are 18 T cell receptor beta chains from one specimen sequenced in a study of blood T cell repertoires in COVID-19. The table came from immunoSEQ multiplex PCR; TCRdb's copy has only in-frame clones and leaves some out. The profile shows 240,000 or so clones, roughly nine tenths of them singletons. Sequenced sample: peripheral blood. Every receptor here comes from a man aged 55 to 69 with acute or convalescent COVID-19.

The chain is built from TRBV25-1 and TRBJ2-1; TRBD2 aligns across 9 bases. Germline CDR1 is MGHDK and CDR2 is SYGVNS. Trimming removed 5 bases from V and 5 bases from J; junction bases left unmatched: 10. CDR3 length: 16 amino acids. CDR3 sequence: CASSFSGTSPHNEQFF. The CDR3 DNA reads as TGTGCCAGCAGTTTTTCCGGGACTAGCCCCCACAATGAGCAGTTCTTC.

The chain combines TRBV6-6 with TRBJ1-4; 8 bases are a match to TRBD1. The J segment lost 8 bases and the V segment lost 5 bases, leaving 4 bases of the junction unmatched. CDR3 length: 13 residues. In germline, CDR1 is MNHNY, CDR2 SVGAGI (reference sequence). CDR3 bases: TGTGCCAGCAGTACAGGGACAGGAGAAAAACTGTTTTTT. Amino acid sequence: CASSTGTGEKLFF.

The chain's CDR3 is CASSLRQGKQYF. For the CDR3, the DNA is TGTGCCAGCAGCCTCCGACAGGGCAAGCAGTATTTT. This chain connects TRBV6-5 to TRBJ2-3; 7 bases agree with TRBD1. Germline trimming cut 6 bases from V and 11 bases from J; bases unmatched to any gene: 8. Germline V gives CDR1 MNHEY, CDR2 SVGAGI. This CDR3 has 12 amino acids.

This clone has a single count. This chain joins TRBV2 and TRBJ2-4; D is possibly TRBD2 (5 bases). This CDR3 is built from 11 residues. V was pared by 3 bases and J by 12 bases, with 9 bases between. Germline CDR1 SNHLY, CDR2 FYNNEI. The CDR3 here is CASSEETTQYF. The CDR3 DNA reads TGTGCCAGCAGTGAGGAGACTACTCAGTACTTC.

J is TRBJ1-1 and V is TRBV28; possibly TRBD1 for D (5 bases). This CDR3 spans 15 amino acids. Germline CDR1 is MDHEN and CDR2 is SYDVKM. Trimming removed 3 bases from V and 4 bases from J, with 15 bases in between. CDR3 sequence: CASSLGGIVATEAFF. CDR3 nucleotide sequence: TGTGCCAGCAGTTTGGGGGGGATAGTGGCCACTGAAGCTTTCTTT.

The chain has TRBV7-8 and TRBJ1-1; tentatively, D is TRBD1 (6 bases). V lost 1 base, J lost 4 bases, and 13 bases lay in between. The germline V gene encodes CDR1 SGHVS and CDR2 FQNEAQ. CDR3 size: 15 residues. CDR3 nucleotide sequence: TGTGCCAGCAGCTTAGTGGGGGGGCGCGGCACTGAAGCTTTCTTT. This gives the protein CASSLVGGRGTEAFF.

The J gene is TRBJ1-5, the V gene TRBV28; 7 nucleotides align to TRBD1. The CDR3 has 12 residues. V lost 10 bases to trimming and J lost 4 bases; unmatched junction nucleotides: 4. Germline V lookup: CDR1 MDHEN, CDR2 SYDVKM. The DNA of the CDR3 is TGTGCCACCTCGACAGGGAATCAGCCCCAGCATTTT. Translation: CATSTGNQPQHF.

The V gene is TRBV28, the J gene TRBJ1-1; D not resolved. Germline lookup yields CDR1 MDHEN and CDR2 SYDVKM. The V and J ends lost 6 bases and 0 bases respectively, with 11 bases between them. The CDR3 has 14 residues. The CDR3 nucleotides are TGTGCCAGCAGACTTTGGCGGATGAACACTGAAGCTTTCTTT. Translated, it gives CASRLWRMNTEAFF.

In the case of this clone: Compared with germline, one end of the junction differs, possibly owing to a read error. The V and J genes are TRBV7-9 and TRBJ2-7; 8 positions match TRBD1. This CDR3 contains 12 residues. Germline V gives CDR1 SEHNR, CDR2 FQNEAQ (reference sequence). In DNA form, the CDR3 reads TGTGCCAGCAGCTTAGCGAGAGGGACAGGACACTTC. Residues: CASSLARGTGHF.

V gene TRBV5-5 combines with J gene TRBJ1-5, with D possibly matching TRBD1 (5 bases). Per germline, CDR1 SGHKS and CDR2 YYEKEE (reference sequence). Trimming took off 3 bases at V and 2 bases at J, with 9 bases between the two ends. This CDR3 spans 14 amino acids. The CDR3 DNA reads TGTGCCAGCAGCTGGGGGGTGGGCAATCAGCCCCAGCATTTT. It codes for CASSWGVGNQPQHF.

V is TRBV2 and J is TRBJ2-5, with TRBD1 identical over 8 bases. Germline V gene data show CDR1 as SNHLY and CDR2 as FYNNEI. The trim removed 3 bases at V and 5 bases at J, leaving 14 bases unmatched. This CDR3 has 17 amino acids. CDR3 protein: CASSEVYRSRTGETQYF. CDR3 in DNA: TGTGCCAGCAGTGAGGTATATCGATCTAGGACAGGGGAGACCCAGTACTTC.

This chain uses TRBV4-1 with TRBJ2-7, with a weak D call TRBD2 (6 bases). CDR3 length equals 16 residues. Trimming left V 0 bases short and J 5 bases short, with 17 bases between. The germline V gene has CDR1 MGHRA and CDR2 YSYEKL. CDR3 amino acids: CASSQDNAGPSHEQYF. The CDR3 nucleotides are TGCGCCAGCAGCCAAGATAATGCGGGACCCTCGCACGAGCAGTACTTC.

The chain links TRBV6-5 to TRBJ1-5; 7 positions match TRBD1. The CDR3 contains 15 residues. The V gene's germline CDR1 is MNHEY and CDR2 SVGAGI. After removal of 0 bases from V and 2 bases from J, the junction contained 1 base not matched to a gene. CDR3 loop: CASSYSGQRNQPQHF. The CDR3 region has the DNA TGTGCCAGCAGTTACTCGGGACAGCGCAATCAGCCCCAGCATTTT.

The chain recombines TRBV2 with TRBJ2-3; D is perhaps TRBD1 (5 bases). The length of the CDR3 is 13 residues. CDR1 SNHLY and CDR2 FYNNEI come from the germline V gene. Trimming removed 2 bases from V and 8 bases from J, with 11 bases in between. CDR3 amino acids: CASSETLRATQYF. The CDR3 DNA reads TGTGCCAGCAGTGAAACCCTCAGGGCTACGCAGTATTTT.

The V and J genes are TRBV27 and TRBJ2-7, with TRBD2 matching 12 bases. This CDR3 region has 15 residues. V shed 3 bases, J shed 7 bases, and the junction held 7 bases outside the gene matches. CDR1 is MNHEY, CDR2 SMNVEV, per germline (reference sequence). The CDR3 sequence: CASSFGLAGPWEQYF. The DNA of the CDR3 is TGTGCCAGCAGTTTCGGACTAGCGGGACCTTGGGAGCAGTACTTC.

The CDR3 DNA follows: TGTGCCAGCAGTCTCCGGGACAGGGCCTACGAGCAGTACTTC. It is translated as CASSLRDRAYEQYF. V usage is TRBV28 and J usage is TRBJ2-7; 9 bases line up with TRBD1. The CDR3 runs to 14 residues. V shed 5 bases, J shed 2 bases, and the junction held 4 bases outside the gene matches. Looked up from germline, CDR1 is MDHEN and CDR2 is SYDVKM. The full variable domain, its missing parts supplied by reference TRBV28 and TRBJ2-7, is DVKVTQSSRYLVKRTGEKVFLECVQDMDHENMFWYRQDPGLGLRLIYFSYDVKMKEKGDIPEGYSVSREKKERFSLILESASTNQTSMYLCASSLRDRAYEQYFGPGTRLTVT.

V is TRBV6-2 or TRBV6-3 and J is TRBJ2-1; perhaps TRBD2 as D (5 bases). V was trimmed by 5 bases and J by 11 bases, leaving 7 bases between them. From germline, CDR1 is MNHEY and CDR2 SVGEGT. The CDR3 is 10 amino acids. CDR3 amino acids: CASSGGKQFF. CDR3 nucleotide sequence: TGTGCCAGCAGTGGAGGAAAGCAGTTCTTC.

V and J are TRBV11-2 and TRBJ2-5; weak D call: TRBD2 (6 bases). Germline CDR1 reads SGHAT; CDR2 reads FQNNGV. CDR3 length: 15 residues. The V and J ends lost 3 bases and 5 bases respectively, with 16 bases between them. In DNA, the CDR3 is TGTGCCAGCAGCTTGCGGGCGGGGTATATGGAGACCCAGTACTTC. Residues: CASSLRAGYMETQYF.